What follows is one T cell receptor beta chain and its context. This clone was seen repeatedly, ten times or more. It lacks a known antigen. Base-call qualities are not available, and no considerably larger clone is one nucleotide away. V is clipped by 2 bases and J by 9 bases, and the sequence between their germline boundaries is 11 bases long. CDR1 SNHLY and CDR2 FYNNEI are derived from the germline V gene. The CDR3 contains 12 residues, cysteine and phenylalanine counted. The entry retains the CDR3 DNA only, 36 bases that are in frame from base 1. This sample was taken from a study of shared clonotypes between healthy human individuals (dated by TCRdb to about 2020). Regarding the complete study: Three men and two women, aged 18 to 49 years, made up the cohort. Per donor, leukapheresis produced somewhere between about 0.8 and 9.5 billion PBMCs. To estimate repertoire size and how much clonotypes are shared between individuals, the study performed deep sequencing of blood TCR repertoires from 4 to 6 healthy adults. Different laboratories and diverse techniques were used to prepare libraries and sequence TCR repertoires, to increase sequencing depth and limit assay-specific biases. Broad study findings and their caveats: Because the study included a small number of donors, the genetic and exposure-history diversity represented was limited. Sampling was restricted to blood, and TCR repertoires in tissue are likely to differ from TCR repertoires in blood. Pairwise subsampling led to the expectation that sequencing depth would affect the degree of clonotype sharing among donors.

Using the deep immunoSEQ assay, TCR CDR3 regions were amplified from genomic DNA by multiplex PCR. Extracted genomic DNA from each cell subset was distributed evenly across all wells of several immunoSEQ 96-well plates, and each plate was treated as a replicate. Each replicate PCR for unsorted PBMC received 250 to 300 ng genomic DNA, equal to 25,000 to 30,000 T cell genomes. Genomic DNA from unsorted PBMC was sequenced over ten immunoSEQ deep assay plates. Purified libraries were quantified with a Qubit 3.0 fluorometer, sized on a Bioanalyzer 2100, and re-quantified with the KAPA Library Quantification kit. Every immunoSEQ 96-well plate was sequenced on a separate single-read 150-cycle Illumina NextSeq 550 flow cell. As for the original processing: Because the immunoSEQ output included only junctional sequences and no quality scores, the filtering could not be the same as the filtering used for full-length reads. Sequences were annotated with PyIR, a Python wrapper for IgBLAST v1.9, and V/J genes and CDR3 were assigned using IMGT germline references. Reads were removed for weak V/J assignments (E-value above 1e-6), missing CDR3, stop codons, out-of-frame junctions, or ambiguous translated residues. V3J clonotypes were defined as sequences sharing an identical inferred V gene, J gene, and CDR3 amino acid sequence. To compute the percentage overlap between repertoires, the number of shared unique clonotypes was divided by the size of the smaller repertoire. Richness of each repertoire was evaluated using RTK rarefaction, the Chao1 estimator, and Recon v2.1 estimates of unobserved clonotypes. Sourced from immuneACCESS, this table was stored by TCRdb with only in-frame sequences that have V and J called. A share of the clones is absent; for the studies checked, an unresolved V gene accounts for under half, and the remainder has no known explanation. The DNA was the basis for D and trimming; V, J and clone size are from that table. The sample profile shows about half a million clones; 70% to 80% of them were found once. Jointly, the top ten make up about 12% of the sample.

The donors were healthy, HIV-negative adults with no recently reported acute infections or vaccinations. All donors were Caucasian adults living in Nashville, Tennessee, USA. For unsorted samples, tens of millions of PBMCs were counted, and genomic DNA was extracted using the QIAamp DNA Blood Mini kit. Blood was obtained by leukapheresis, after which PBMCs were separated by Ficoll-Histopaque density gradient centrifugation and cryopreserved in liquid nitrogen vapor phase. The sample consisted of PBMCs. Here the chain combines TRBV2 and TRBJ2-7; tentative D gene TRBD1, with 6 bases matching. The TCR comes from a woman aged 40 to 50 in good health. Some clones in this sample may be carry-over from other donors' samples. At the DNA level, the sequence is TGTGCCAGCAGTGAAACAGGGACCGGGCAGTACTTC. Its protein reads: CASSETGTGQYF.